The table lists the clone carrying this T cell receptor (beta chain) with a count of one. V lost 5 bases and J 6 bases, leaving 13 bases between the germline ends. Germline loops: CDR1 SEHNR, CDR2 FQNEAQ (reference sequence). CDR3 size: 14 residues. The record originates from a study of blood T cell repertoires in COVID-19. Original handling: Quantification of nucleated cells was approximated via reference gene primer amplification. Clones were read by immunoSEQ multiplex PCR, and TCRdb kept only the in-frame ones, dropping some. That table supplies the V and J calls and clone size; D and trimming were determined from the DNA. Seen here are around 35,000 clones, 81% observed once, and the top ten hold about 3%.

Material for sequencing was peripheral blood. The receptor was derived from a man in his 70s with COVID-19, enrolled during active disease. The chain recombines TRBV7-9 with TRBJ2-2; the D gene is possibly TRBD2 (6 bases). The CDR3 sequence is CASSRAGFAGELFF. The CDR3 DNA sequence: TGTGCCAGCAGCCGCGCGGGGTTTGCCGGGGAGCTGTTTTTT.